Listed below are T cell receptor beta chains from one sample, sequenced in a study of shared clonotypes between healthy human individuals. Measured with immunoSEQ multiplex PCR; TCRdb has only the in-frame clones, and not every one. The repertoire holds some 1 million clones, with under 80% as singletons. Sequencing was carried out using memory CD4+ T cells sorted from blood. The receptor set was obtained from a man between 18 and 35 years old in good health. The CDR3 runs from the conserved cysteine through the conserved F or W. A D gene is named only where the DNA matches it firmly. For some rows the clone size is stated as once, few or many, or as a class when expanded; others skip it.

D gene	V gene	clone size	J gene	CDR3 protein	CDR3 DNA
NA	TRBV7-9	NA	TRBJ2-7	CASSYGPSKEQYF	TGTGCCAGCAGCTATGGACCGTCAAAGGAGCAGTACTTC
TRBD2	TRBV9	many	TRBJ2-5	CASSVATSGFQETQYF	TGTGCCAGCAGCGTAGCGACTAGCGGGTTCCAAGAGACCCAGTACTTC
TRBD1	TRBV7-8	NA	TRBJ1-2	CASSSQGARGYTF	TGTGCCAGCAGCTCCCAGGGGGCGCGGGGCTACACCTTC
TRBD1	TRBV19	NA	TRBJ1-1	CASSIRWDRAEAFF	TGTGCCAGTAGTATAAGGTGGGACAGGGCTGAAGCTTTCTTT
NA	TRBV27	NA	TRBJ2-3	CASIAFTGDTQYF	TGTGCCAGCATTGCCTTTACGGGAGATACGCAGTATTTT
NA	TRBV9	NA	TRBJ2-2	CASSFLSSASNTGELFF	TGTGCCAGCAGCTTTCTCTCTAGCGCTTCGAACACCGGGGAGCTGTTTTTT
TRBD1	TRBV6-1	NA	TRBJ2-7	CAGKGAGGGGEQYF	TGTGCCGGTAAAGGGGCAGGGGGCGGCGGGGAGCAGTACTTC
NA	TRBV7-3	few	TRBJ2-1	CASSLMAANEQFF	TGTGCCAGCAGCTTAATGGCCGCCAATGAGCAGTTCTTC
TRBD2	TRBV5-4	NA	TRBJ2-5	CASSLGAGNGETQYF	TGTGCCAGCAGCTTGGGAGCGGGGAATGGCGAGACCCAGTACTTC
TRBD1	TRBV6-1	NA	TRBJ1-2	CASSEAQDRYGYTF	TGTGCCAGCAGTGAAGCGCAGGACAGGTATGGCTACACCTTC
NA	TRBV5-4	NA	TRBJ2-3	CASKKGTGPTTDTQYF	TGTGCCAGCAAAAAGGGAACAGGGCCCACCACAGATACGCAGTATTTT
NA	TRBV6-1	NA	TRBJ2-3	CASRRPSVGTDTQYF	TGTGCCAGCAGGAGGCCGAGCGTGGGCACAGATACGCAGTATTTT
TRBD1	TRBV28	few	TRBJ1-5	CASSRGRPDQPQHF	TGTGCCAGCAGTAGGGGGCGTCCGGATCAGCCCCAGCATTTT
NA	TRBV5-1	NA	TRBJ1-3	CASSLGTATPGNTIYF	TGCGCCAGCAGCTTGGGTACAGCTACTCCTGGAAACACCATATATTTT
TRBD1	TRBV29-1	NA	TRBJ2-1	CSVDLGQTGSYNEQFF	TGCAGCGTTGATTTGGGACAGACAGGCTCCTACAATGAGCAGTTCTTC
TRBD1	TRBV4-1	NA	TRBJ2-2	CASAPGQGNTGELFF	TGCGCCAGCGCCCCGGGACAGGGGAACACCGGGGAGCTGTTTTTT
TRBD1	TRBV11-2	NA	TRBJ2-6	CASSLTGGISGANVLTF	TGTGCCAGCAGCTTAACAGGGGGAATCTCTGGGGCCAACGTCCTGACTTTC
TRBD1	TRBV14	NA	TRBJ2-7	CASSQDRVVQYF	TGTGCCAGCAGCCAGGACAGGGTGGTGCAGTACTTC
NA	TRBV18	NA	TRBJ1-2	CASSPGSWGAADYGYTF	TGTGCCAGCTCACCAGGGAGCTGGGGGGCGGCCGACTATGGCTACACCTTC
NA	TRBV7-2	NA	TRBJ2-3	CASSLVGSRDTQYF	TGTGCCAGCAGCTTAGTGGGGTCTCGAGATACGCAGTATTTT
TRBD2	TRBV27	NA	TRBJ2-7	CASSSRLAYEQYF	TGTGCCAGCAGTTCACGACTAGCTTACGAGCAGTACTTC
TRBD1	TRBV5-8	NA	TRBJ1-2	CASSLTTGQRSYTF	TGTGCCAGCAGCTTGACCACGGGACAGAGAAGCTACACCTTC
NA	TRBV13	NA	TRBJ2-7	CASSLASGALTYEQYF	TGTGCCAGCAGCTTAGCATCCGGGGCTCTGACCTACGAGCAGTACTTC
NA	TRBV18	NA	TRBJ2-3	CASSPNPGATSTDTQYF	TGTGCCAGCTCACCAAATCCGGGGGCGACTAGCACAGATACGCAGTATTTT
NA	TRBV2	NA	TRBJ2-7	CASSVVRSYEQYF	TGTGCCAGCTCGGTAGTTAGGTCCTACGAGCAGTACTTC
TRBD2	TRBV11-2	NA	TRBJ2-7	CASSTLLAGVSEQYF	TGTGCCAGCAGCACCCTACTGGCGGGGGTATCCGAGCAGTACTTC
NA	TRBV2	NA	TRBJ2-5	CATAITEETQYF	TGTGCCACCGCTATAACGGAAGAGACCCAGTACTTC
NA	TRBV30	NA	TRBJ1-1	CAWSRRSTEAFF	TGTGCCTGGAGTAGGAGGAGCACTGAAGCTTTCTTT
NA	TRBV18	NA	TRBJ2-7	CASSPAPNYEQYF	TGTGCCAGCTCACCCGCCCCCAACTACGAGCAGTACTTC
NA	TRBV20-1	NA	TRBJ2-7	CSVAGTREQYF	TGCAGTGTTGCCGGGACGAGGGAGCAGTACTTC
NA	TRBV7-9	NA	TRBJ1-6	CASSLEQSSSSYNSPLHF	TGTGCCAGCAGCTTAGAACAGAGCTCTAGCTCCTATAATTCACCCCTCCACTTT
NA	TRBV5-1	NA	TRBJ2-3	CASYRGSSTDTQYF	TGCGCCAGCTATCGGGGGAGTAGCACAGATACGCAGTATTTT
NA	TRBV7-2	few	TRBJ2-7	CASSRPGSDEQYF	TGTGCCAGCAGCCGCCCGGGGTCTGACGAGCAGTACTTC
NA	TRBV14	many	TRBJ2-2	CASSARSTITGELFF	TGTGCCAGCAGCGCCCGATCGACCATCACCGGGGAGCTGTTTTTT
NA	TRBV5-5	NA	TRBJ2-2	CASSFRLSRATGELFF	TGTGCCAGCAGCTTTCGCTTAAGCAGGGCGACCGGGGAGCTGTTTTTT
TRBD2	TRBV6-1	NA	TRBJ2-1	CASSLPGLVNEQFF	TGTGCCAGCAGTTTACCGGGACTAGTCAATGAGCAGTTCTTC
TRBD1	TRBV7-8	NA	TRBJ1-1	CASSQGANTEAFF	TGTGCCAGCAGCCAGGGGGCAAACACTGAAGCTTTCTTT
NA	TRBV2	NA	TRBJ2-5	CASRSGGETQYF	TGTGCCAGCAGGTCTGGGGGGGAGACCCAGTACTTC
NA	TRBV1	once	TRBJ1-1	CTSSQGQGPLQAFF	TGCACCAGCAGCCAGGGACAGGGTCCCTTACAAGCTTTCTTT
NA	TRBV10-3	NA	TRBJ1-1	CAISEATRVTEAFF	TGTGCCATCAGTGAGGCCACCAGGGTGACTGAAGCTTTCTTT
NA	TRBV7-3	NA	TRBJ1-1	CASSLMAGMNTEAFF	TGTGCCAGCAGCTTAATGGCGGGAATGAACACTGAAGCTTTCTTT
TRBD1	TRBV10-3	NA	TRBJ1-4	CAISSGGASEKLFF	TGTGCCATCAGTTCAGGGGGAGCTTCTGAAAAACTGTTTTTT
NA	TRBV30	NA	TRBJ2-6	CAWSHGPPWPGANVLTF	TGTGCCTGGAGTCACGGACCCCCATGGCCTGGGGCCAACGTCCTGACTTTC
TRBD1	TRBV2	NA	TRBJ2-7	CASKGRGPEQYF	TGTGCCAGCAAGGGCAGGGGGCCCGAGCAGTACTTC
NA	TRBV19	once	TRBJ1-5	CASSTRTVPGVQPQHF	TGTGCCAGTAGTACCCGGACCGTGCCGGGGGTGCAGCCCCAGCATTTT
NA	TRBV5-1	NA	TRBJ2-7	CASSSLGTMNSYEQYF	TGCGCCAGCAGCTCGCTGGGGACAATGAACTCCTACGAGCAGTACTTC
NA	TRBV7-2	NA	TRBJ2-7	CASSRSYEQYF	TGTGCCAGCAGCCGCTCCTACGAGCAGTACTTC
NA	TRBV28	once	TRBJ2-3	CASSLSTQLNTDTQYF	TGTGCCAGCAGTTTATCTACTCAGTTAAACACAGATACGCAGTATTTT
NA	TRBV4-3	many	TRBJ2-3	CASSQEGLASSTDTQYF	TGCGCCAGCAGCCAAGAGGGGCTGGCTTCTAGCACAGATACGCAGTATTTT
TRBD1	TRBV10-3	NA	TRBJ1-1	CAITRDRETEAFF	TGTGCCATCACCAGGGACAGGGAGACTGAAGCTTTCTTT
TRBD2	TRBV7-6	NA	TRBJ2-5	CASSLAGTNQETQYF	TGTGCCAGCAGCTTAGCGGGGACTAACCAAGAGACCCAGTACTTC
TRBD1	TRBV7-6	NA	TRBJ2-1	CASSAGTGLSEQFF	TGTGCCAGCAGCGCCGGGACAGGGTTATCTGAGCAGTTCTTC
NA	TRBV5-6	many	TRBJ2-3	CASRYRTTGSTDTQYF	TGTGCCAGCAGGTACCGTACGACAGGAAGCACAGATACGCAGTATTTT
NA	TRBV14	NA	TRBJ2-1	CASSIRNEQFF	TGTGCCAGCAGCATCAGAAATGAGCAGTTCTTC
TRBD1	TRBV2	NA	TRBJ1-6	CASSDRGSGNSPLHF	TGTGCCAGCAGTGACAGGGGGTCTGGTAATTCACCCCTCCACTTT
TRBD1	TRBV5-1	once	TRBJ1-2	CASSLDTGGGYTF	TGCGCCAGCAGCTTGGATACAGGGGGAGGCTACACCTTC
TRBD2	TRBV6-6	NA	TRBJ2-5	CASTPEGGSQYF	TGTGCCAGCACTCCAGAGGGAGGGTCGCAGTACTTC